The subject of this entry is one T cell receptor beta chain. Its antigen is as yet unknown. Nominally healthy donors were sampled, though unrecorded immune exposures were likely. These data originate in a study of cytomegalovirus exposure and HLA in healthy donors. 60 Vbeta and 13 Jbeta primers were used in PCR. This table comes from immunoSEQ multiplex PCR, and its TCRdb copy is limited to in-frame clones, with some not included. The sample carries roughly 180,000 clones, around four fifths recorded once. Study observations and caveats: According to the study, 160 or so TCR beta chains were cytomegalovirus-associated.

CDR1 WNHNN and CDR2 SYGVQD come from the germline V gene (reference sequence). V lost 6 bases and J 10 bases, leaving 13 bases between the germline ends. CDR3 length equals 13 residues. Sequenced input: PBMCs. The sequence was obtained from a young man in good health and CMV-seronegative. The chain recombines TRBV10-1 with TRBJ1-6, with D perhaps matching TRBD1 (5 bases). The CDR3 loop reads CASRGRVKSPLHF. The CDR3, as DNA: TGCGCCAGCAGAGGCAGGGTTAAGTCACCCCTCCACTTT.